This T cell receptor beta chain was identified in a study of blood T cells in healthy people across ages. Study-level information: With template switching, about one barcoded beta molecule was captured per two T cells. Study-level points and caveats: Strongly correlated with naive T cell percentage was TCR beta diversity.

This clonotype occurred many times. Its antigen is not identified. Germline CDR1 is SGDLS and CDR2 is YYNGEE. This CDR3 spans 13 amino acids. V was cut by 4 bases and J by 5 bases, with 12 bases left in between. A sample-barcoded 5' primer and a J-beta primer mix were used in a second PCR of roughly 7 to 12 cycles. Using its own MiXCR run on the 5' RACE reads, TCRdb lists one record per CDR3 protein. The profile shows more than 1,000,000 distinct CDR3 sequences, approximately 25% of them singletons. This sample was shared with a second study, whose subject was T cells of mothers and their children. From that paper: Every mother produced more than 8 million TCR beta CDR3 reads, whereas every child provided around 3 million.

The rearrangement uses TRBV9 and TRBJ2-5; a weak D match, TRBD2 (5 bases). The TCR was taken from a girl aged 2-10 years in good health. Material for sequencing was blood. CDR3: CASSLGWEETQYF. The CDR3 bases are TGTGCCAGCAGCTTAGGGTGGGAGGAGACCCAGTACTTC.